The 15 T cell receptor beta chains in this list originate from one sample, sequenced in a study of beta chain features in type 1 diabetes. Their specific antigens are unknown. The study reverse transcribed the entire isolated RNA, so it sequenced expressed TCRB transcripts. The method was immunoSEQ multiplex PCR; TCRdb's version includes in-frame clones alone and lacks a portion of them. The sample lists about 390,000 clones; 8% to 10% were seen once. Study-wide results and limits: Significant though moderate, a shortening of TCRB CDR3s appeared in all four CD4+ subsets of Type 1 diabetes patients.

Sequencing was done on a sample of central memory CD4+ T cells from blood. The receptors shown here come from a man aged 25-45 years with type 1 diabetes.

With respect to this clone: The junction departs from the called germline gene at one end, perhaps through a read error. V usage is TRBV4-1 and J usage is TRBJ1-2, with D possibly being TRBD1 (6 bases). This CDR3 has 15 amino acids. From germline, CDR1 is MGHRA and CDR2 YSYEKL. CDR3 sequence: CASSQGGGGPHGYTF. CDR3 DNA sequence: TGTGCCAGCAGCCAAGGAGGAGGGGGGCCCCATGGCTACACCTTC.

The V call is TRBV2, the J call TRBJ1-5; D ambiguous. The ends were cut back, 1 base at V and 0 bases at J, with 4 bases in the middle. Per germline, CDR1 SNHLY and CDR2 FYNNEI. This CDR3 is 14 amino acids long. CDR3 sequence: CASSEGYSNQPQHF. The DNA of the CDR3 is TGTGCCAGCAGTGAAGGCTATAGCAATCAGCCCCAGCATTTT.

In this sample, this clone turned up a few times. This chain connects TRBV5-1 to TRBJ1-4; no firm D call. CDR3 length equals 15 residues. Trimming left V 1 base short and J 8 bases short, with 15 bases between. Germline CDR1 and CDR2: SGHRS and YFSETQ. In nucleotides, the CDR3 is TGCGCCAGCAGCTTGTCGATCCCATCGGAGGAAAAACTGTTTTTT. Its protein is CASSLSIPSEEKLFF.

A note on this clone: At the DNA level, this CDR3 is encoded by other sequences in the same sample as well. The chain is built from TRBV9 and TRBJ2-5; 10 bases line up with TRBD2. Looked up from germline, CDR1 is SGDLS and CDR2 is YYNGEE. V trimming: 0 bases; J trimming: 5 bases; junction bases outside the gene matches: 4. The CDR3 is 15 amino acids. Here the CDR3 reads CASSVDPSGSETQYF. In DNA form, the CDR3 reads TGTGCCAGCAGCGTAGACCCTAGCGGGAGTGAGACCCAGTACTTC.

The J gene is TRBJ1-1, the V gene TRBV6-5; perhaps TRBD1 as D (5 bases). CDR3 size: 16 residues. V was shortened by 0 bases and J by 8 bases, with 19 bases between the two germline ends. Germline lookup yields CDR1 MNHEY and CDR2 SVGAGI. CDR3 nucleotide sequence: TGTGCCAGCAGTTACTCTAAACTCCGGGACGGAAGAGAAGCTTTCTTT. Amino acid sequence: CASSYSKLRDGREAFF.

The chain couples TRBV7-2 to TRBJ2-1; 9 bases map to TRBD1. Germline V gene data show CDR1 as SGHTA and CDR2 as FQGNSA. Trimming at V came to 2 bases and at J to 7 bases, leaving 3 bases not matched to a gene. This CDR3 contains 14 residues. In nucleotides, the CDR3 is TGTGCCAGCAGCTTAAAGGGACAGGGTAATGAGCAGTTCTTC. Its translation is CASSLKGQGNEQFF.

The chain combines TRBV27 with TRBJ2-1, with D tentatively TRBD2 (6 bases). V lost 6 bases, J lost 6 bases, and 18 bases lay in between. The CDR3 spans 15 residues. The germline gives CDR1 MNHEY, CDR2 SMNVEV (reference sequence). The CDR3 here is CASRVTRFPTNEQFF. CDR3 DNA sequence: TGTGCCAGCAGGGTGACTAGGTTTCCCACCAATGAGCAGTTCTTC.

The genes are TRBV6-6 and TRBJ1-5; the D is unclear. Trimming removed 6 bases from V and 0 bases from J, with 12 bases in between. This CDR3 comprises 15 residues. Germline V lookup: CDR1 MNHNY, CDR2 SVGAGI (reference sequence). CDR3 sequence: CASRHGLHSNQPQHF. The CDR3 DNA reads TGTGCCAGCAGACACGGGCTGCATAGCAATCAGCCCCAGCATTTT.

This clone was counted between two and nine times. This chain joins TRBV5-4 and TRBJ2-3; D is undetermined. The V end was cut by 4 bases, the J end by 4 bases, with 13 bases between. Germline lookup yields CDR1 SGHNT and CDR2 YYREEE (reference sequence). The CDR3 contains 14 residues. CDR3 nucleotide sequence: TGTGCCAGCAGCCAAGATACCTACGCAGATACGCAGTATTTT. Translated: CASSQDTYADTQYF.

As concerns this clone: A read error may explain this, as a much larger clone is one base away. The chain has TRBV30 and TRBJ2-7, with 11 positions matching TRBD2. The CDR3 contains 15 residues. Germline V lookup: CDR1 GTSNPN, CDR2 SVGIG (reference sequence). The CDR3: CAGSVGVAGGPRQYF. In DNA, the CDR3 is TGTGCCGGGAGTGTGGGGGTAGCGGGAGGGCCAAGGCAGTACTTC.

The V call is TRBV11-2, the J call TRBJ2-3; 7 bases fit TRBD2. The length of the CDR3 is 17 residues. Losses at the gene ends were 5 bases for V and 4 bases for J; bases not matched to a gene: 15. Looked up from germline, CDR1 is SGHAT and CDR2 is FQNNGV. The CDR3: CASSAGPYGRVSDTQYF. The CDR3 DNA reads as TGTGCCAGCAGCGCGGGCCCCTATGGGAGGGTCTCAGATACGCAGTATTTT.

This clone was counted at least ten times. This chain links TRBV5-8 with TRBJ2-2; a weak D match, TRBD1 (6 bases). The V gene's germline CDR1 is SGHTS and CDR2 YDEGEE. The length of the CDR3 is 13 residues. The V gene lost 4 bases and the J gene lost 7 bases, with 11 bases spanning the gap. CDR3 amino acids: CASSHQGYGELFF. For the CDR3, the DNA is TGTGCCAGCAGCCATCAGGGGTACGGGGAGCTGTTTTTT.

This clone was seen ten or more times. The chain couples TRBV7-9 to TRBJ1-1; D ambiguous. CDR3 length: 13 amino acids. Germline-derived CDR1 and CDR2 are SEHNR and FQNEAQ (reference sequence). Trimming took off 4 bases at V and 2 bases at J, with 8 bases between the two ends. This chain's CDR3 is CASSSSVNTEAFF. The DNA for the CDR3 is TGTGCCAGCAGCTCATCAGTTAACACTGAAGCTTTCTTT.

The CDR3 here is CASGRDNGPRGNTIYF. The CDR3 coding sequence is TGTGCCAGTGGCCGGGACAACGGGCCCCGTGGAAACACCATATATTTT. The chain couples TRBV19 to TRBJ1-3; D may be TRBD1 (6 bases). CDR1 and CDR2 (germline): LNHDA, SQIVND (reference sequence). V lost 8 bases and J lost 3, with 20 bases in between. The CDR3 loop spans 16 amino acids.

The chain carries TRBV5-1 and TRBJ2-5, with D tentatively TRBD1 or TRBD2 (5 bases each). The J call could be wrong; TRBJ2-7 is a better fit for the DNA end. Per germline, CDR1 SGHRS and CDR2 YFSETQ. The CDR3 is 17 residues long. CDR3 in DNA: TGCGCCAGCAGCTTGCTTGCCTCCGGGACCAAGGCCTACGAGCAGTACTTC. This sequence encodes CASSLLASGTKAYEQYF.